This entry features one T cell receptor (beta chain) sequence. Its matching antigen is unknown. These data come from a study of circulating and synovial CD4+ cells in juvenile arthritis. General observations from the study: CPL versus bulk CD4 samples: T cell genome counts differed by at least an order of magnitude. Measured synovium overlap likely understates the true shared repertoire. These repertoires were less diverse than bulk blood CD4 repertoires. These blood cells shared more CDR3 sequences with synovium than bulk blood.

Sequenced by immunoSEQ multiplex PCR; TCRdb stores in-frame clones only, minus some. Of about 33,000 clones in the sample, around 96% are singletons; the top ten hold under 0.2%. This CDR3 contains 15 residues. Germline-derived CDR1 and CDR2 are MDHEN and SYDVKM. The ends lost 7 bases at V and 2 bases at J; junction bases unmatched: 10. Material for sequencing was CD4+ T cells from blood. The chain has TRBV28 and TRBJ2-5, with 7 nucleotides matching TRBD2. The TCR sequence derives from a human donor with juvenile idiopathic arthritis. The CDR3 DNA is TGTGCCAGCACCACCTGGGGGGGGTTGCAAGAGACCCAGTACTTC. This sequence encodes CASTTWGGLQETQYF.